The T cell receptor (beta chain) described here comes from a study of blood T cell repertoires in COVID-19. About the research overall: PBMCs, B-cell-depleted T cells, or T cells were the source of the cDNA or gDNA that made up the material.

How the authors handled the data: Reference gene primers were amplified, and this amplification served to estimate nucleated cell counts. Generated by immunoSEQ multiplex PCR, the TCRdb table keeps only in-frame clones and is missing some. D and trimming come from the DNA, and the V and J calls and clone size come from that table. The sample has nearly 200,000 clones, approximately 84% seen once. The CDR3 totals 15 residues. CDR1 is MRHNA, CDR2 SNTAGT, per germline. The junction had 8 bases not matched to a gene; V was cut back by 5 bases and J by 3 bases. The sequenced sample was PBMCs or T cells enriched from blood (not recorded which). The receptor's source is a man aged 35 to 55 who had recovered from COVID-19. The chain is built from TRBV6-4 and TRBJ2-3; 7 bases are shared with TRBD1. Written as DNA, the CDR3 is TGTGCCAGCAGTTCGACAGGGTTAGGAACAGATACGCAGTATTTT. It specifies CASSSTGLGTDTQYF.